This TCR beta chain was obtained from a study of cytomegalovirus exposure and HLA in healthy donors. Germline V gene lookup returns CDR1 SGHTA and CDR2 FQGNSA. Losses at the gene ends were 5 bases for V and 3 bases for J; bases not matched to a gene: 10. CDR3 length equals 15 residues. A multiplex PCR was run with 60 Vbeta primers and 13 Jbeta primers. The method was immunoSEQ multiplex PCR; TCRdb's version includes in-frame clones alone and lacks a portion of them. There are 150,000 to 200,000 clones in the sample; around 90% occur only once, and around 1% lies in the top ten. This clonotype originated in a boy younger than 10 in good health and CMV-seronegative. The chain employs TRBV7-2 and TRBJ2-7; TRBD2 agrees at 7 bases. The specimen sequenced was PBMCs. The CDR3 sequence: CASSRNGGGLYEQYF. The CDR3 coding sequence is TGTGCCAGCAGCCGGAATGGCGGGGGTCTCTACGAGCAGTACTTC.